In its sample, the clone carrying this T cell receptor beta chain is large. What it binds is unknown. Data came from immunoSEQ multiplex PCR; TCRdb stores just in-frame clones and leaves some out. In the table there are 3,600 or so clones, under 85% of which are singletons. This sample is drawn from a study of somatic mutations in cytotoxic T cells in rheumatoid arthritis. Study results and limitations: Reported slight underrepresentation of TRBV07 in rheumatoid arthritis patients was not subjected to multiple-comparison adjustment. Within 8 of 65 patients, the single biggest CD8+ clone made up more than 20% of CD8+ cells.

There are 16 residues in the CDR3. Losses at the gene ends were 1 base for V and 8 bases for J; bases not matched to a gene: 11. Germline V gives CDR1 MNHEY, CDR2 SMNVEV (reference sequence). Sequencing used CD8+ T cells sorted from blood. The sequence was collected from a man aged 35 to 55 with rheumatoid arthritis. The chain joins TRBV27 to TRBJ2-1; 7 positions match TRBD2. This chain's CDR3 is CASSLFPGLETHEQFF. In DNA form, the CDR3 reads TGTGCCAGCAGTTTATTCCCCGGACTAGAGACCCATGAGCAGTTCTTC.